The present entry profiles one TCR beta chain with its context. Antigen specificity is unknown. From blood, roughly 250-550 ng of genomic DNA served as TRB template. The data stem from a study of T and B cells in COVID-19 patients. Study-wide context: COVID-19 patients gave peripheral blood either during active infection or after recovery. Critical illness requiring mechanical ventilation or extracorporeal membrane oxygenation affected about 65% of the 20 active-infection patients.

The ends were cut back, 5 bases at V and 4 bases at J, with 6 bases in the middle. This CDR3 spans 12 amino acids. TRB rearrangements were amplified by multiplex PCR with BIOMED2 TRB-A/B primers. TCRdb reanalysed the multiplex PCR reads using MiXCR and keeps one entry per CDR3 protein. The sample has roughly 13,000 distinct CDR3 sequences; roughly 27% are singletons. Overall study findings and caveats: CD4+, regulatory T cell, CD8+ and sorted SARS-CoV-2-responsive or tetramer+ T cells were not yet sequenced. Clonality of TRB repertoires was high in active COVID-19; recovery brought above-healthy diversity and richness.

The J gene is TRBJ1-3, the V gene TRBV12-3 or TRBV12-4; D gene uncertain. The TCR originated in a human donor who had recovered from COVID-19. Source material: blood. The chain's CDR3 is CASSKTGNTIYF. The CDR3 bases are TGTGCCAGCAGTAAGACAGGAAACACCATATATTTT.